This TCR beta chain was observed in a study of T-cell reconstitution after alpha-beta-depleted transplantation in children. Findings and limits, study-wide: From newly produced T cells came most of the T-cell counts and diversity one year after transplant. Day-60 TCRbeta diversity that was high in some patients was derived from surviving recipient T cells and thymic progenitors. Several hundred expanded graft clones reportedly gave rise to the alpha-beta T cells present about two months after transplant.

Preparation of the TCRbeta library was carried out with unique molecular identifiers. Using its own MiXCR run on the PCR reads, TCRdb lists one record per CDR3 protein. The data contain fewer than 250,000 distinct CDR3 sequences, around 7.5% of them seen just once; the ten biggest clones take up 6.3%. Germline CDR1 reads SGHVS; CDR2 reads FQNEAQ. This CDR3 region has 13 residues. Trimming took off 0 bases at V and 4 bases at J, with 7 bases between the two ends. This clonotype was observed at least ten times. Its antigen remains unknown. This rearrangement joins TRBV7-8 to TRBJ2-7; D is possibly TRBD1 or TRBD2 (5 bases each). The input for sequencing was PBMCs, mostly from graft donor cells, taken 180 days after TCRalphabeta/CD19-depleted stem cell transplant. The source is a male patient younger than 18 who had a stem cell transplant for acute lymphoblastic leukemia, so the T cells may come from the graft donor. The CDR3 region is CASSLAGEYEQYF. For the CDR3, the DNA is TGTGCCAGCAGCTTAGCAGGGGAGTACGAGCAGTACTTC.